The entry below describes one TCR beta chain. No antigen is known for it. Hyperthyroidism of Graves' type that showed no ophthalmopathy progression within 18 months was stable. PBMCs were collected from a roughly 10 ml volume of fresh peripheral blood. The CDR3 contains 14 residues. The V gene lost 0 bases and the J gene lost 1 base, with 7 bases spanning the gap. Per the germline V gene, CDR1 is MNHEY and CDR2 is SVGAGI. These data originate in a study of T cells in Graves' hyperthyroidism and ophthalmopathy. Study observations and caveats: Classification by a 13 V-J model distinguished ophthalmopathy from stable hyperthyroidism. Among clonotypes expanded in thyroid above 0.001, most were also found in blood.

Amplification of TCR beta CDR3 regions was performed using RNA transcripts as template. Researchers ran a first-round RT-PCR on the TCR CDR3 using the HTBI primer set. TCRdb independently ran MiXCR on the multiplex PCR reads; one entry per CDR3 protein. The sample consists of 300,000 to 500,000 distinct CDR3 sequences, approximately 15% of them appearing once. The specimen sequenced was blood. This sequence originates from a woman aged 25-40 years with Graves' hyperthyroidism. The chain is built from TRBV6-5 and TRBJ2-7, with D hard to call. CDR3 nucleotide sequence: TGTGCCAGCAGTTACTCTCAGAGATCCTACGAGCAGTACTTC. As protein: CASSYSQRSYEQYF.